Below are 26 T cell receptor beta chains sequenced from a single sample in a study of blood T cell repertoires in COVID-19. TCRdb's table, derived via immunoSEQ multiplex PCR, lists solely in-frame clones and lacks some. The data hold 100,000 or so clones, with about three quarters observed a single time. Sequenced material: peripheral blood. All receptors derive from a woman aged 70 to 79 with acute or convalescent COVID-19.

The CDR3 is CASSVDTGRINYGYTF. In DNA, the CDR3 is TGTGCCAGCAGCGTAGATACAGGGCGGATTAACTATGGCTACACCTTC. The chain carries TRBV9 and TRBJ1-2, with D possibly matching TRBD1 (6 bases). The V gene's germline CDR1 is SGDLS and CDR2 YYNGEE. CDR3 size: 16 residues. V lost 0 bases to trimming and J lost 1 base, with 13 bases between them.

In this sample, this clone turned up once. The chain carries TRBV11-2 and TRBJ2-3; a weak D match, TRBD1 (7 bases). Deletions cut 6 bases from V and 6 bases from J, with 19 bases between. Germline CDR1 reads SGHAT; CDR2 reads FQNNGV. This CDR3 is built from 15 residues. In nucleotides, the CDR3 is TGTGCCAGCAGGCCAACAGGGGCCGCGGGGGATACGCAGTATTTT. This encodes CASRPTGAAGDTQYF.

This clone was seen a single time. CDR3 in amino acids: CASSPQDRDSPLHF. CDR3 DNA sequence: TGCGCCAGCAGCCCCCAAGACAGGGATTCACCCCTCCACTTT. The chain is built from TRBV5-1 and TRBJ1-6; 7 bases align to TRBD1. J gave up 8 bases and V 4 bases, and 6 bases lay outside the gene matches. Germline lookup yields CDR1 SGHRS and CDR2 YFSETQ. This CDR3 comprises 14 residues.

This clone was seen many times. The V gene is TRBV4-2, the J gene TRBJ1-1; no definite D call. V was cut by 3 bases and J by 9 bases, with 14 bases left in between. Germline CDR1 is LGHNA and CDR2 is YNFKEQ. The CDR3 loop spans 13 amino acids. CDR3 amino acids: CASSQEERGQAFF. As DNA, the CDR3 is TGTGCCAGCAGCCAGGAAGAGAGAGGCCAAGCTTTCTTT.

This sequence joins TRBV3-1 (or the pseudogene TRBV3-2) and TRBJ1-1; D possibly corresponds to TRBD1 (5 bases). The germline V and J ends were trimmed by 1 base and 7 bases, with 7 bases remaining between them. CDR3 length equals 12 residues. Germline V lookup: CDR1 LGHDT, CDR2 YNNKEL (reference sequence). The CDR3 DNA reads TGTGCCAGCAGCCAAGGGGGGGATGAAGCTTTCTTT. Translating gives CASSQGGDEAFF.

The chain links TRBV21-1 to TRBJ1-5; the table gives TRBD1 as D, unverified against the DNA. TRBV21-1 counts as a pseudogene. This CDR3 has 17 amino acids. The CDR3 is CASSKIGTDKVDQPQHF. The CDR3 DNA is TGTGCCAGCAGCAAAATAGGGACAGATAAAGTGGATCAGCCCCAGCATTTT.

The gene calls are TRBV25-1 and TRBJ2-1, with D possibly being TRBD1 (6 bases). The CDR3 totals 16 residues. The V and J ends lost 6 bases and 3 bases respectively, with 18 bases between them. The germline V gene has CDR1 MGHDK and CDR2 SYGVNS. The CDR3 DNA reads TGTGCCAGCAGACCTAGTAGTGGGGGCCTCTACAATGAGCAGTTCTTC. It yields the protein CASRPSSGGLYNEQFF.

This clone was found once. The chain couples TRBV6-2 or TRBV6-3 to TRBJ2-5, with TRBD2 identical over 14 bases. After removal of 5 bases from V and 5 bases from J, the junction contained 7 bases not matched to a gene. The V gene's germline CDR1 is MNHEY and CDR2 SVGEGT. This CDR3 is built from 16 residues. Here the CDR3 DNA reads TGTGCCAGCAGTCCCCTCGGGACTAGCGGGGGTGAGACCCAGTACTTC. This encodes CASSPLGTSGGETQYF.

On this clone: The same CDR3 can be traced to other DNA sequences in this sample. The CDR3 is CASSEALTGELFF. The CDR3 DNA follows: TGTGCCAGCAGTGAAGCCCTGACCGGGGAGCTGTTTTTT. The rearrangement links TRBV2 to TRBJ2-2; D not certain. The CDR3 length is 13 residues. Trimming took 0 bases from V and 5 from J, leaving 4 bases between them. The germline gives CDR1 SNHLY, CDR2 FYNNEI.

The CDR3 bases are TGTGCCAGCAGGATTCGAATTGAGCCCTTTGAACCCGGGGAGTACTTC. Its translation is CASRIRIEPFEPGEYF. The chain joins TRBV13 to TRBJ2-7; D perhaps matches TRBD2 (5 bases). The CDR3 spans 16 residues. The germline CDR1 and CDR2 sequences are PRHDT and FYEKMQ (reference sequence). V lost 6 bases, J lost 11 bases, and 29 bases lay in between.

V is TRBV20-1 and J is TRBJ1-3; D gene uncertain. This CDR3 is built from 11 residues. Trimming pared 0 bases from V and 7 bases from J, leaving 4 bases between. Germline CDR1 is DFQATT and CDR2 is SNEGSKA (reference sequence). DNA of the CDR3: TGCAGTGCTAGAGAACGGAACACCATATATTTT. Amino acids: CSARERNTIYF.

V is TRBV7-2 and J is TRBJ1-6, with 9 bases lining up with TRBD1. The ends lost 5 bases at V and 6 bases at J; junction bases unmatched: 8. This CDR3 has 16 residues. CDR1 is SGHTA and CDR2 is FQGNSA in the germline V gene. The CDR3, as DNA: TGTGCCAGCAGCCGCCAGATGGGACAGGGTAATTCACCCCTCCACTTT. It translates to CASSRQMGQGNSPLHF.

The V and J genes are TRBV29-1 and TRBJ2-5; D possibly corresponds to TRBD2 (6 bases). Germline-derived CDR1 and CDR2 are SQVTM and ANQGSEA. The V end was cut by 4 bases, the J end by 5 bases, with 14 bases between. CDR3 length: 13 amino acids. The CDR3 spells CSVGRRVRETQYF. The CDR3, as DNA: TGCAGCGTTGGAAGGAGGGTGCGGGAGACCCAGTACTTC.

The chain employs TRBV7-9 and TRBJ1-1, with a weak D call TRBD1 (5 bases). The CDR3 loop spans 11 amino acids. Trimming removed 1 base at V and 8 bases at J, with 5 bases between. Germline CDR1 reads SEHNR; CDR2 reads FQNEAQ (reference sequence). CDR3 nucleotides: TGTGCCAGCAGCTTAGAGGGGGAAGCTTTCTTT. This encodes CASSLEGEAFF. The full variable domain, its missing parts supplied by reference TRBV7-9 and TRBJ1-1, is DTGVSQNPRHKITKRGQNVTFRCDPISEHNRLYWYRQTLGQGPEFLTYFQNEAQLEKSRLLSDRFSAERPKGSFSTLEIQRTEQGDSAMYLCASSLEGEAFFGQGTRLTVV.

J is TRBJ2-3 and V is TRBV3-1 (or the pseudogene TRBV3-2); the D is unclear. V was pared by 1 base and J by 2 bases, with 13 bases between. The CDR3 is made up of 16 amino acids. Per the germline V gene, CDR1 is LGHDT and CDR2 is YNNKEL (reference sequence). As DNA, the CDR3 is TGTGCCAGCAGCCAAGCTCGAGGTAGTTACACAGATACGCAGTATTTT. This codes for CASSQARGSYTDTQYF.

This chain joins TRBV18 and TRBJ1-1; 7 nucleotides agree with TRBD1. Germline-derived CDR1 and CDR2 are KGHSH and LQKENI. Trimming removed 1 base from V and 6 bases from J; junction bases left unmatched: 8. CDR3 size: 15 residues. This CDR3 is CASSPRQGPEAEAFF. The CDR3 DNA follows: TGTGCCAGCTCACCACGACAGGGCCCGGAGGCTGAAGCTTTCTTT.

The V and J genes are TRBV21-1 and TRBJ1-2. TRBV21-1 is tagged as a pseudogene. CDR3 length: 13 amino acids. Here the CDR3 DNA reads TGTGCCAGCAGCAAACGAGGGTGTTGGGGCTACACCTTC. Translation: CASSKRGCWGYTF.

The V call is TRBV29-1, the J call TRBJ2-5; D may be TRBD1 (6 bases). This CDR3 is built from 12 residues. CDR1 and CDR2 (germline): SQVTM, ANQGSEA. Deletions cut 2 bases from V and 4 bases from J, with 8 bases between. The CDR3 DNA reads TGCAGCGTTGAAACCAGGGGAGAGACCCAGTACTTC. The encoded protein is CSVETRGETQYF.

This clone came up a few times. V gene TRBV6-2 or TRBV6-3 combines with J gene TRBJ2-1; TRBD2 is a possible D gene (6 bases). CDR3 size: 13 residues. With 5 bases removed from V and 5 bases from J, the gap between germline ends came to 10 bases. Germline CDR1 and CDR2: MNHEY and SVGEGT. The CDR3 sequence is CASSPGLNNEQFF. For the CDR3, the DNA is TGTGCCAGCAGTCCCGGACTAAACAATGAGCAGTTCTTC.

The chain combines TRBV7-8 with TRBJ1-1; 9 nucleotides agree with TRBD1. From germline, CDR1 is SGHVS and CDR2 FQNEAQ. CDR3 length: 17 residues. The V and J ends lost 1 base and 6 bases, in that order; junction bases with no gene match: 12. The CDR3: CASSLVRTGVGGSEAFF. The DNA for the CDR3 is TGTGCCAGCAGCTTAGTGAGGACAGGGGTCGGCGGGTCTGAAGCTTTCTTT.

This clone was seen repeatedly, ten times or more. CDR3 nucleotides: TGTGCCAGCAGCCGAACGTCAGGGGTTGGGTCAAACACTGAAGCTTTCTTT. Translated: CASSRTSGVGSNTEAFF. The J gene is TRBJ1-1, the V gene TRBV3-1 (or the pseudogene TRBV3-2); tentative D call: TRBD1 (6 bases). This CDR3 region has 17 residues. Trimming left V 4 bases short and J 2 bases short, with 20 bases between. Per the germline V gene, CDR1 is LGHDT and CDR2 is YNNKEL (reference sequence).

The sample holds a few counts of this clone. This chain links TRBV5-1 with TRBJ2-7; 8 nucleotides line up with TRBD2. CDR1 is SGHRS and CDR2 is YFSETQ in the germline V gene. The CDR3 is 16 residues long. Germline trimming cut 10 bases from V and 8 bases from J; bases unmatched to any gene: 23. The DNA of the CDR3 is TGCGCCCGCTTGAGCCTTCGGGGGGGCCGGGGGGGGCAGCAGTACTTC. Translation gives CARLSLRGGRGGQQYF.

The CDR3 coding sequence is TGTGCCAGCAGCTTAGCGACGGGACAGGGCCTCAATGAGCAGTTCTTC. Residues: CASSLATGQGLNEQFF. The V and J genes are TRBV7-2 and TRBJ2-1; 9 bases are a match to TRBD1. Germline-derived CDR1 and CDR2 are SGHTA and FQGNSA. The CDR3 is made up of 16 amino acids. V lost 0 bases and J lost 6; bases outside the gene matches: 6.

The chain carries TRBV3-1 (or the pseudogene TRBV3-2) and TRBJ2-7; D possibly corresponds to TRBD1 (5 bases). V gave up 11 bases and J gave up 3 bases, with 17 bases separating them. Germline CDR1 reads LGHDT; CDR2 reads YNNKEL (reference sequence). This CDR3 comprises 13 residues. The chain's CDR3 is CASSRARSYEQYF. CDR3 nucleotides: TGTGCCTCTTCCAGGGCACGCAGCTACGAGCAGTACTTC.

The rearrangement links TRBV27 to TRBJ2-4; D gene unclear. The germline V gene encodes CDR1 MNHEY and CDR2 SMNVEV (reference sequence). This CDR3 contains 13 residues. The V end lost 5 bases, the J end lost 6 bases, and 11 bases lay between the germline ends. The CDR3 nucleotides read TGTGCCAGCAGTCCACAAGTCTCAAACATTCAGTACTTC. This translates into CASSPQVSNIQYF.

This clone was picked up a small number of times. The chain uses TRBV30 and TRBJ1-1; the match to TRBD1 covers 7 bases. The CDR3 is 15 amino acids. J gave up 0 bases and V 6 bases, and 10 bases lay outside the gene matches. Germline V gene lookup returns CDR1 GTSNPN and CDR2 SVGIG (reference sequence). In DNA form, the CDR3 reads TGTGCCTGCGACAGGGCCCGGACCTTGAACACTGAAGCTTTCTTT. Amino acid sequence: CACDRARTLNTEAFF.